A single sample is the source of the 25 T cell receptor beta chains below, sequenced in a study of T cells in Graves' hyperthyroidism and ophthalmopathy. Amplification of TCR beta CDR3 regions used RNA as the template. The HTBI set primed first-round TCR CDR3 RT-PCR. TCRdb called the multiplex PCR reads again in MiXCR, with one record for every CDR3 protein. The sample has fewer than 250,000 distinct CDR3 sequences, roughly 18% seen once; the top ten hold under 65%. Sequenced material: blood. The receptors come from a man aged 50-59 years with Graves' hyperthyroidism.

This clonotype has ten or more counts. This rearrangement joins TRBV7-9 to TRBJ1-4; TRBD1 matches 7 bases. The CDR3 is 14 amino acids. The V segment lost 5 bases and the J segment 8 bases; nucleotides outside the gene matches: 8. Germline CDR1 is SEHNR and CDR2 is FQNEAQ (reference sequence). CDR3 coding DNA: TGTGCCAGCAGCCCCGACAGGGTTCTAGAAAAACTGTTTTTT. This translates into CASSPDRVLEKLFF.

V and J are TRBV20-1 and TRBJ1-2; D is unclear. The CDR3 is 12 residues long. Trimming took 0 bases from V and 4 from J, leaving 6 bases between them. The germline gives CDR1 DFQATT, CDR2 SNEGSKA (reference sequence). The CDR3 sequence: CSARDWSYGYTF. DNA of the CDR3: TGCAGTGCTAGAGATTGGAGCTATGGCTACACCTTC.

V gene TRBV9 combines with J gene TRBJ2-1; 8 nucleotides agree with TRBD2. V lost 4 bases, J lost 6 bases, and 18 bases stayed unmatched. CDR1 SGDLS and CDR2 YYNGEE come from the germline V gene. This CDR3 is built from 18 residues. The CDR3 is CASSLRPLLAVLGNEQFF. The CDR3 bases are TGTGCCAGCAGCCTCCGTCCGCTACTAGCGGTCCTCGGCAATGAGCAGTTCTTC.

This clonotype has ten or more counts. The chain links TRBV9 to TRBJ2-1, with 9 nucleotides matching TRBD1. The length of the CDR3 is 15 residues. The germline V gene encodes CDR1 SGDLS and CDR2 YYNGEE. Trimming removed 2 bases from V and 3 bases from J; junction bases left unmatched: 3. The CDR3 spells CASSVTGGVYNEQFF. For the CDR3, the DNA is TGTGCCAGCAGCGTGACAGGGGGGGTCTACAATGAGCAGTTCTTC.

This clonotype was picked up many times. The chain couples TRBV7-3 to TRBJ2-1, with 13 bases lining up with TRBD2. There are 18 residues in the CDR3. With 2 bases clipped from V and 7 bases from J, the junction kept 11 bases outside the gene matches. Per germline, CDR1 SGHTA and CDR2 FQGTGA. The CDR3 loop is CASSLSGEEGLAGNEQFF. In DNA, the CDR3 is TGTGCCAGCAGCTTATCCGGTGAGGAGGGACTAGCGGGAAATGAGCAGTTCTTC.

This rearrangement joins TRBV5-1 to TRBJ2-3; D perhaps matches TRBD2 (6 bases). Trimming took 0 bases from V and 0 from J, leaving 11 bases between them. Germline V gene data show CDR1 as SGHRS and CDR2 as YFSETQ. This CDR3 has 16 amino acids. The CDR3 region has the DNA TGCGCCAGCAGCTTGGGGTATAGCGGTAGCACAGATACGCAGTATTTT. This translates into CASSLGYSGSTDTQYF.

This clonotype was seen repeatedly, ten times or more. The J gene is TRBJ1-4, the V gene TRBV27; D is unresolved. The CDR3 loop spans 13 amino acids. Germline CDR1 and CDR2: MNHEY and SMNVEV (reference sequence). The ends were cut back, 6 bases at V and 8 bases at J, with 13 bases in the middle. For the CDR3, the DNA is TGTGCCAGCAGATTAGGGTTGCGGGAAAAACTGTTTTTT. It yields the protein CASRLGLREKLFF.

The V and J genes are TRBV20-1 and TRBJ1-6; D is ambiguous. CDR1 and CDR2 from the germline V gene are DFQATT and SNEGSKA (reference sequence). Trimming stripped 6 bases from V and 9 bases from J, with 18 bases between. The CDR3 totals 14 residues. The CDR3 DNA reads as TGCAGTGCAGGGTACCAGGACCATACTTCACCCCTCCACTTT. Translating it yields CSAGYQDHTSPLHF.

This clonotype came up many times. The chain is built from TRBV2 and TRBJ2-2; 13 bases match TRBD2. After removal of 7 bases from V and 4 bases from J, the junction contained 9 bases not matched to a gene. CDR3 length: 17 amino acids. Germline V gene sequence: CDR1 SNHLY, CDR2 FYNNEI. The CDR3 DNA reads TGTGCCAGCAAGCTACTAGCGGGAGGGCAGAGCACCGGGGAGCTGTTTTTT. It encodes CASKLLAGGQSTGELFF.

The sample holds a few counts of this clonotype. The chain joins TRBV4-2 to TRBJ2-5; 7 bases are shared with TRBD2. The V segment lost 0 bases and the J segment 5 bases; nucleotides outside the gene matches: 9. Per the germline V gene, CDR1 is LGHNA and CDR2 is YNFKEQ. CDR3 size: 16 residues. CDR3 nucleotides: TGTGCCAGCAGCCAAGAACTTTGGGCGGGAGAGGAGACCCAGTACTTC. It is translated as CASSQELWAGEETQYF.

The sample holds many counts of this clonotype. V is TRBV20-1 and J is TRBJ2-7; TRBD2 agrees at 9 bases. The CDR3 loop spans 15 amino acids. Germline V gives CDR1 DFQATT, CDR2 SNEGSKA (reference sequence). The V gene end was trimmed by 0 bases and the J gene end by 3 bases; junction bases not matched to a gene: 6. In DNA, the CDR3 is TGCAGTGCTAGAGACCGGACTAGCGAGATCTACGAGCAGTACTTC. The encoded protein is CSARDRTSEIYEQYF.

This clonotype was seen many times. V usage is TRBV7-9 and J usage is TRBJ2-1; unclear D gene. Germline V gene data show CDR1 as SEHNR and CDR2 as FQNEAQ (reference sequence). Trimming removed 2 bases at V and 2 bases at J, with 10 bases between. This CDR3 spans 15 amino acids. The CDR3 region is CASSLIWVPYNEQFF. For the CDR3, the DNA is TGTGCCAGCAGCTTAATCTGGGTCCCCTACAATGAGCAGTTCTTC.

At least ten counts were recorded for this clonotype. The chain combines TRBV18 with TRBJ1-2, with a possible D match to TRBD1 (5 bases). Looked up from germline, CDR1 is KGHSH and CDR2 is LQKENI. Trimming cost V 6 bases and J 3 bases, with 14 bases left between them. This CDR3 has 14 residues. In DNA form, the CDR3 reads TGTGCCAGCTCCATGGAGGGGTTCTACTATGGCTACACCTTC. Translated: CASSMEGFYYGYTF.

CDR3 in amino acids: CASSLRTAGAVEKLFF. CDR3 nucleotide sequence: TGCGCCAGCAGCCTTAGAACGGCGGGGGCGGTTGAAAAACTGTTTTTT. The J gene is TRBJ1-4, the V gene TRBV5-1; possibly TRBD1 for D (6 bases). V lost 4 bases and J lost 7, with 20 bases in between. CDR1 SGHRS and CDR2 YFSETQ come from the germline V gene. The CDR3 contains 16 residues.

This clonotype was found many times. CDR3 sequence: CASKPLLGEQFF. The CDR3 region has the DNA TGTGCCTCAAAACCCCTGTTGGGTGAGCAGTTCTTC. This chain connects TRBV10-3 to TRBJ2-1; D is undetermined. In germline, CDR1 is ENHRY, CDR2 SYGVKD. This CDR3 is 12 amino acids long. Trimming stripped 11 bases from V and 9 bases from J, with 17 bases between.

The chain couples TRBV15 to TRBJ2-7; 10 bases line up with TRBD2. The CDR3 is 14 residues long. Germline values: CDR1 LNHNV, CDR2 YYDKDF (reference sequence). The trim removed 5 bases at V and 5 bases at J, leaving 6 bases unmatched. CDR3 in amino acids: CATSLKREGNEQYF. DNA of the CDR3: TGTGCCACCAGCTTAAAGCGGGAGGGTAACGAGCAGTACTTC.

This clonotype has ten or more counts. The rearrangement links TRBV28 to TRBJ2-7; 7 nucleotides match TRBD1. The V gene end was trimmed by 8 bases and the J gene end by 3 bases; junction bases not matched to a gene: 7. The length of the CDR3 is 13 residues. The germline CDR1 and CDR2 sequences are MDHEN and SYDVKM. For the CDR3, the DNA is TGTGCCAGCTGCACAGGGGTAGGCTACGAGCAGTACTTC. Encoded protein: CASCTGVGYEQYF.

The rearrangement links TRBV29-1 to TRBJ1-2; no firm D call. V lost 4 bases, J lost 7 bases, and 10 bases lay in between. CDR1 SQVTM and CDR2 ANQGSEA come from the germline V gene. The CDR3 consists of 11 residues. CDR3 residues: CSVGPGGGYTF. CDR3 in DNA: TGCAGCGTTGGTCCAGGAGGTGGCTACACCTTC.

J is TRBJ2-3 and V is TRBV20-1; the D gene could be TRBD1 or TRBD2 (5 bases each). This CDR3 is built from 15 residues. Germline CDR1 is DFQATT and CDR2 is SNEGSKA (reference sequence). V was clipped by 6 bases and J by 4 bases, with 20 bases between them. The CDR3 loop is CSAPRGRQRADTQYF. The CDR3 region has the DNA TGCAGTGCCCCAAGAGGGAGACAGCGAGCAGATACGCAGTATTTT.

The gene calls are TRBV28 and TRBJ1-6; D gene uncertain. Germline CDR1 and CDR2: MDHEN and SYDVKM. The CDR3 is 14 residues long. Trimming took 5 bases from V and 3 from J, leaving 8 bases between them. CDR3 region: CASSLAGYNSPLHF. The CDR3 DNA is TGTGCCAGCAGTCTAGCCGGCTATAATTCACCCCTCCACTTT.

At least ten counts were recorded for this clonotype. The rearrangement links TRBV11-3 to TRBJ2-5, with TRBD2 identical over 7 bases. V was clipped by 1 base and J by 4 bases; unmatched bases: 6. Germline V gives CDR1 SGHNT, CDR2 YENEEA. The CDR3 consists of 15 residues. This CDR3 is CASSLVAGVGETQYF. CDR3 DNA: TGTGCCAGCAGCTTAGTTGCGGGAGTCGGAGAGACCCAGTACTTC.

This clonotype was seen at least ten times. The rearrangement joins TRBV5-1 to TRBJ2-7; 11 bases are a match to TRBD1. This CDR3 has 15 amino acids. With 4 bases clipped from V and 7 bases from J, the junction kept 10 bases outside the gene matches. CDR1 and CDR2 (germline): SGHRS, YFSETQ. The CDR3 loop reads CASSPAGTGGREQYF. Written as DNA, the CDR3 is TGCGCCAGCAGCCCGGCCGGGACAGGGGGTAGAGAGCAGTACTTC. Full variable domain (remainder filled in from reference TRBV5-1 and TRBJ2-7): KAGVTQTPRYLIKTRGQQVTLSCSPISGHRSVSWYQQTPGQGLQFLFEYFSETQRNKGNFPGRFSGRQFSNSRSEMNVSTLELGDSALYLCASSPAGTGGREQYFGPGTRLTVT.

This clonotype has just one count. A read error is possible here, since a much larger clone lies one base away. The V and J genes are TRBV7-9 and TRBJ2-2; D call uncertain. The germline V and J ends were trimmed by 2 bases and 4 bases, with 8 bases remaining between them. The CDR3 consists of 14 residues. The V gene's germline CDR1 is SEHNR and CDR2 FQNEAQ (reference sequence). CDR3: CASSLQALTGELFF. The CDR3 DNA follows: TGTGCCAGCAGCTTACAGGCACTCACCGGGGAGCTGTTTTTT.

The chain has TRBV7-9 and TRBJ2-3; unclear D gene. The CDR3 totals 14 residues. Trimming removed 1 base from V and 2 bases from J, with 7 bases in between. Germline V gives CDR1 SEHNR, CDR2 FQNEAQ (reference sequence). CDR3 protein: CASSLDKHTDTQYF. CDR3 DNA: TGTGCCAGCAGCTTAGACAAACACACAGATACGCAGTATTTT.

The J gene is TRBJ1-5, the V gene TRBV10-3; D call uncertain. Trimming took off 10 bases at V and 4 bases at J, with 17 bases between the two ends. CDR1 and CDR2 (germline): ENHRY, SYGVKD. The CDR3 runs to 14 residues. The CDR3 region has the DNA TGTGCCAGCAGCATTGGACCGAATAATCAGCCCCAGCATTTT. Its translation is CASSIGPNNQPQHF.